What follows are 30 T cell receptor beta chains derived from one specimen sequenced in a study of T cell repertoires and HLA-DP antigens. Their specific antigens are unknown. Here immunoSEQ multiplex PCR was the method, and the copy in TCRdb shows in-frame clones only, minus some. The sample has 55,000 to 80,000 clones; 80% are singletons. The specimen was CD4+ T cells from PBMCs. The receptors were gathered from a man between 60 and 70 years old in good health and CMV-seronegative.

The J gene is TRBJ1-4, the V gene TRBV11-2; D remains ambiguous. CDR3 size: 15 residues. V was clipped by 4 bases and J by 8 bases, with 17 bases between them. The germline V gene has CDR1 SGHAT and CDR2 FQNNGV. The CDR3, as DNA: TGTGCCAGCAGCTACCTCCGGGCGAAGGGCGAAAAACTGTTTTTT. Amino acids: CASSYLRAKGEKLFF.

This chain connects TRBV11-2 to TRBJ2-1; D call uncertain. The CDR3 runs 13 residues. The germline V and J ends were trimmed by 0 bases and 10 bases, with 10 bases remaining between them. Germline assignment: CDR1 SGHAT and CDR2 FQNNGV. CDR3 coding DNA: TGTGCCAGCAGCTTAGAAGCACTGGGGGAGCAGTTCTTC. Protein sequence: CASSLEALGEQFF.

This chain connects TRBV7-9 to TRBJ1-5; weak D call: TRBD1 (5 bases). The germline V and J ends were trimmed by 6 bases and 2 bases, with 17 bases remaining between them. Looked up from germline, CDR1 is SEHNR and CDR2 is FQNEAQ (reference sequence). CDR3 length equals 16 residues. The CDR3 spells CASSSHGGEGNQPQHF. The CDR3 nucleotides read TGTGCCAGCAGTTCGCACGGAGGGGAGGGCAATCAGCCCCAGCATTTT. The complete variable domain, with remaining parts taken from reference TRBV7-9 and TRBJ1-5, reads DTGVSQNPRHKITKRGQNVTFRCDPISEHNRLYWYRQTLGQGPEFLTYFQNEAQLEKSRLLSDRFSAERPKGSFSTLEIQRTEQGDSAMYLCASSSHGGEGNQPQHFGDGTRLSIL.

The rearrangement joins TRBV10-2 to TRBJ1-1, with unresolved D. V was trimmed by 0 bases and J by 1 base, leaving 9 bases between them. The CDR3 contains 15 residues. Germline loops: CDR1 WSHSY, CDR2 SAAADI. The CDR3 here is CASSESWMENTEAFF. The DNA for the CDR3 is TGCGCCAGCAGTGAGTCGTGGATGGAGAACACTGAAGCTTTCTTT.

Only a few counts were recorded for this clone. This chain connects TRBV5-5 to TRBJ1-4; tentatively, D is TRBD1 (5 bases). This CDR3 is 16 amino acids long. The germline V gene has CDR1 SGHKS and CDR2 YYEKEE (reference sequence). V lost 0 bases, J lost 6 bases, and 15 bases lay in between. CDR3 region: CASSLDRQGDDEKLFF. The CDR3 DNA reads TGTGCCAGCAGCTTGGATAGGCAGGGAGATGATGAAAAACTGTTTTTT.

This chain uses TRBV5-5 with TRBJ1-1, with D tentatively TRBD1 (5 bases). The CDR3 is 13 residues long. With 5 bases removed from V and 3 bases from J, the gap between germline ends came to 11 bases. The germline gives CDR1 SGHKS, CDR2 YYEKEE (reference sequence). The CDR3 region is CASRWTLDTEAFF. In DNA form, the CDR3 reads TGTGCCAGCAGGTGGACATTGGACACTGAAGCTTTCTTT.

The chain uses TRBV18 and TRBJ1-5, with 10 bases fitting TRBD1. The CDR3 has 15 residues. Germline CDR1 and CDR2: KGHSH and LQKENI. V lost 8 bases to trimming and J lost 2 bases; unmatched junction nucleotides: 6. The CDR3 loop is CASRRTGGGNQPQHF. The CDR3 nucleotides read TGTGCCAGCCGTCGGACAGGGGGAGGCAATCAGCCCCAGCATTTT. Full variable domain (rest looked up from reference TRBV18 and TRBJ1-5): NAGVMQNPRHLVRRRGQEARLRCSPMKGHSHVYWYRQLPEEGLKFMVYLQKENIIDESGMPKERFSAEFPKEGPSILRIQQVVRGDSAAYFCASRRTGGGNQPQHFGDGTRLSIL.

V and J are TRBV15 and TRBJ2-2; D is unclear. The CDR3 covers 16 residues. V was pared by 0 bases and J by 4 bases, with 12 bases between. In germline, CDR1 is LNHNV, CDR2 YYDKDF (reference sequence). The DNA of the CDR3 is TGTGCCACCAGCAGAGATCTTTCCGTGTCCACCGGGGAGCTGTTTTTT. It specifies CATSRDLSVSTGELFF. Supplemented by reference TRBV15 and TRBJ2-2, the full variable domain reads DAMVIQNPRYQVTQFGKPVTLSCSQTLNHNVMYWYQQKSSQAPKLLFHYYDKDFNNEADTPDNFQSRRPNTSFCFLDIRSPGLGDTAMYLCATSRDLSVSTGELFFGEGSRLTVL.

This chain uses TRBV6-1 with TRBJ1-1; 7 positions match TRBD1. Germline loops: CDR1 MNHNS, CDR2 SASEGT. V lost 6 bases, J lost 0 bases, and 4 bases stayed unmatched. This CDR3 is built from 14 residues. CDR3 bases: TGTGCCAGCAGACTGGGACAGCTGAACACTGAAGCTTTCTTT. Amino acid sequence: CASRLGQLNTEAFF.

J is TRBJ1-2 and V is TRBV14, with TRBD1 as a possible D gene (5 bases). V was shortened by 3 bases and J by 4 bases, with 9 bases between the two germline ends. Germline CDR1 and CDR2: SGHDN and FVKESK. The CDR3 is 13 amino acids. CDR3: CASSQSTVYGYTF. Written as DNA, the CDR3 is TGTGCCAGCAGCCAGTCGACAGTCTATGGCTACACCTTC.

The genes are TRBV28 and TRBJ1-1, with D uncertain. The length of the CDR3 is 13 residues. Germline CDR1 reads MDHEN; CDR2 reads SYDVKM. Trimming cost V 7 bases and J 4 bases, with 13 bases left between them. The CDR3 reads CASNPTEFTEAFF. CDR3 nucleotide sequence: TGTGCCAGCAACCCGACGGAATTCACTGAAGCTTTCTTT.

The CDR3 nucleotides are TGTGCCAGCAGCCCGAGTCTGGTGGCTAGCGGAAACACCGGGGAGCTGTTTTTT. It encodes CASSPSLVASGNTGELFF. The V and J genes are TRBV7-2 and TRBJ2-2; 7 bases fit TRBD2. Germline V lookup: CDR1 SGHTA, CDR2 FQGNSA. The CDR3 runs 18 residues. The ends lost 5 bases at V and 2 bases at J; junction bases unmatched: 14.

The chain joins TRBV7-2 to TRBJ1-6; D is possibly TRBD1 (6 bases). This CDR3 is 17 amino acids long. Germline V lookup: CDR1 SGHTA, CDR2 FQGNSA. V shed 1 base and J shed 6 bases, with 16 bases lying between them. The CDR3 spells CASSLGAWGGGNSPLHF. The CDR3 DNA follows: TGTGCCAGCAGCTTAGGTGCATGGGGGGGCGGTAATTCACCCCTCCACTTT.

The gene calls are TRBV7-2 and TRBJ1-2; D ambiguous. V gave up 1 base and J gave up 3 bases, with 9 bases separating them. The V gene's germline CDR1 is SGHTA and CDR2 FQGNSA. The CDR3 runs to 14 residues. The CDR3 spells CASSLERQDYGYTF. The CDR3 DNA sequence: TGTGCCAGCAGCTTAGAACGACAAGACTATGGCTACACCTTC.

V gene TRBV6-5 combines with J gene TRBJ1-6; D is perhaps TRBD1 (5 bases). This CDR3 has 15 residues. Germline V lookup: CDR1 MNHEY, CDR2 SVGAGI. V was clipped by 6 bases and J by 4 bases, with 13 bases between them. CDR3 DNA sequence: TGTGCCAGCAGGCCGCGGGGGGGGTATAATTCACCCCTCCACTTT. It yields the protein CASRPRGGYNSPLHF.

This clone turned up a few times. The rearrangement joins TRBV5-1 to TRBJ1-4, with D possibly TRBD1 on 6 matching bases. The V end lost 4 bases, the J end lost 0 bases, and 13 bases lay between the germline ends. Germline lookup yields CDR1 SGHRS and CDR2 YFSETQ. CDR3 length equals 16 residues. CDR3 DNA sequence: TGCGCCAGCAGCGTAGGACAGTTCGCAACTAATGAAAAACTGTTTTTT. Amino acids: CASSVGQFATNEKLFF. Filled out from reference TRBV5-1 and TRBJ1-4, the complete variable domain reads KAGVTQTPRYLIKTRGQQVTLSCSPISGHRSVSWYQQTPGQGLQFLFEYFSETQRNKGNFPGRFSGRQFSNSRSEMNVSTLELGDSALYLCASSVGQFATNEKLFFGSGTQLSVL.

The chain carries TRBV9 and TRBJ2-1, with D perhaps TRBD2 (5 bases). In germline, CDR1 is SGDLS, CDR2 YYNGEE. V was pared by 2 bases and J by 2 bases, with 5 bases between. The CDR3 has 13 amino acids. CDR3 nucleotides: TGTGCCAGCAGCGTCGGGACCTACAATGAGCAGTTCTTC. Translated: CASSVGTYNEQFF. The whole variable domain, filled in from reference TRBV9 and TRBJ2-1, reads DSGVTQTPKHLITATGQRVTLRCSPRSGDLSVYWYQQSLDQGLQFLIQYYNGEERAKGNILERFSAQQFPDLHSELNLSSLELGDSALYFCASSVGTYNEQFFGPGTRLTVL.

This chain connects TRBV21-1 to TRBJ1-5. TRBV21-1 corresponds to a pseudogene. CDR3 length: 18 residues. CDR3 amino acids: CASSKAGRRSYSNQPQHF. The DNA of the CDR3 is TGTGCCAGCAGCAAAGCTGGCAGGAGGTCATATAGCAATCAGCCCCAGCATTTT.

This chain links TRBV4-1 with TRBJ1-5; D gene unclear. The CDR3 length is 15 residues. The germline V gene encodes CDR1 MGHRA and CDR2 YSYEKL. Between the trimmed V and J ends, which lost 0 bases and 3 bases, there was a span of 9 bases. CDR3: CASSQDGQTNQPQHF. The DNA of the CDR3 is TGCGCCAGCAGCCAAGATGGGCAGACCAATCAGCCCCAGCATTTT.

This clone was seen just once. The CDR3 loop reads CASSQDPIGTSFMYF. CDR3 nucleotide sequence: TGCGCCAGCAGCCAAGATCCAATCGGGACTAGCTTTATGTATTTT. The chain couples TRBV4-3 to TRBJ2-3, with 9 bases identical to TRBD2. Germline CDR1 reads LGHNA; CDR2 reads YSLEER. The CDR3 contains 15 residues. The trim removed 0 bases at V and 14 bases at J, leaving 12 bases unmatched.

The rearrangement joins TRBV21-1 to TRBJ1-1. TRBV21-1 counts as a pseudogene. There are 15 residues in the CDR3. The CDR3 region is CASSPLSRGNTEAFF. CDR3 DNA sequence: TGTGCCAGCAGCCCCCTCTCCCGGGGAAACACTGAAGCTTTCTTT.

The chain joins TRBV7-2 to TRBJ2-7; D remains ambiguous. V lost 0 bases, J lost 6 bases, and 9 bases lay in between. From germline, CDR1 is SGHTA and CDR2 FQGNSA. The CDR3 runs to 13 residues. For the CDR3, the DNA is TGTGCCAGCAGCTTAGCTCTGTTAGGCGAGCAGTACGTC. Translating gives CASSLALLGEQYV.

The CDR3 spells CASSVGLRETQYF. CDR3 in DNA: TGTGCCAGCAGCGTAGGTCTTCGGGAGACCCAGTACTTC. This chain links TRBV9 with TRBJ2-5; D remains ambiguous. Germline lookup yields CDR1 SGDLS and CDR2 YYNGEE. This CDR3 comprises 13 residues. The V end lost 0 bases, the J end lost 5 bases, and 8 bases lay between the germline ends.

The chain carries TRBV7-2 and TRBJ1-1; D might be TRBD1 (5 bases). Germline V gene lookup returns CDR1 SGHTA and CDR2 FQGNSA. V lost 0 bases and J 2 bases, leaving 7 bases between the germline ends. The CDR3 extends over 14 amino acids. The CDR3 sequence: CASSLADINTEAFF. As DNA, the CDR3 is TGTGCCAGCAGCTTAGCGGACATAAACACTGAAGCTTTCTTT.

The genes are TRBV7-2 and TRBJ1-4; no clear D gene. Germline values: CDR1 SGHTA, CDR2 FQGNSA. V lost 2 bases and J lost 2, with 6 bases in between. This CDR3 is 14 amino acids long. The CDR3 DNA follows: TGTGCCAGCAGCTTACTGGGTACTAATGAAAAACTGTTTTTT. Its protein is CASSLLGTNEKLFF. Full variable domain (outside the CDR3, taken from reference TRBV7-2 and TRBJ1-4): GAGVSQSPSNKVTEKGKDVELRCDPISGHTALYWYRQSLGQGLEFLIYFQGNSAPDKSGLPSDRFSAERTGGSVSTLTIQRTQQEDSAVYLCASSLLGTNEKLFFGSGTQLSVL.

The chain has TRBV5-1 and TRBJ1-1; D is unclear. CDR1 and CDR2 from the germline V gene are SGHRS and YFSETQ. The CDR3 sequence is 14 residues long. The V and J ends lost 3 bases and 1 base respectively, with 10 bases between them. The CDR3, as DNA: TGCGCCAGCAGCTCTGGGTCCGCGAACACTGAAGCTTTCTTT. Translation gives CASSSGSANTEAFF.

The rearrangement uses TRBV29-1 and TRBJ2-5, with D maybe TRBD2 (5 bases). The CDR3 spans 13 residues. Trimming took 0 bases from V and 3 from J, leaving 8 bases between them. Germline V CDR1 and CDR2: SQVTM, ANQGSEA. The CDR3 bases are TGCAGCGTTGAAGAGGTAGCGAAAGAGACCCAGTACTTC. Encoded protein: CSVEEVAKETQYF.

This clone has just a few counts. The J gene is TRBJ1-1, the V gene TRBV11-2, with D tentatively TRBD1 (5 bases). The CDR3 consists of 14 residues. V lost 6 bases, J lost 4 bases, and 15 bases lay in between. Germline CDR1 reads SGHAT; CDR2 reads FQNNGV. For the CDR3, the DNA is TGTGCCAGCAGAAGAAGCCAGGGTCGCACTGAAGCTTTCTTT. Amino acid sequence: CASRRSQGRTEAFF.

This clone was found a few times. The rearrangement joins TRBV29-1 to TRBJ1-2; the D gene is possibly TRBD1 (5 bases). The germline CDR1 and CDR2 sequences are SQVTM and ANQGSEA. Trimming left V 4 bases short and J 2 bases short, with 17 bases between. The length of the CDR3 is 15 residues. The CDR3 spells CSVGGSGDPNYGYTF. CDR3 nucleotides: TGCAGCGTTGGTGGATCGGGGGACCCCAACTATGGCTACACCTTC. Together with reference TRBV29-1 and TRBJ1-2, the CDR3 gives the full variable domain: SAVISQKPSRDICQRGTSLTIQCQVDSQVTMMFWYRQQPGQSLTLIATANQGSEATYESGFVIDKFPISRPNLTFSTLTVSNMSPEDSSIYLCSVGGSGDPNYGYTFGSGTRLTVV.

The V call is TRBV9, the J call TRBJ1-2; 8 bases fit TRBD1. Per the germline V gene, CDR1 is SGDLS and CDR2 is YYNGEE. The junction had 17 bases not matched to a gene; V was cut back by 3 bases and J by 7 bases. This CDR3 contains 17 residues. The CDR3 nucleotides are TGTGCCAGCAGCGCCTCCGGGACAGGTGGGACATCGAGTGGCTACACCTTC. This gives the protein CASSASGTGGTSSGYTF. Full variable domain (rest looked up from reference TRBV9 and TRBJ1-2): DSGVTQTPKHLITATGQRVTLRCSPRSGDLSVYWYQQSLDQGLQFLIQYYNGEERAKGNILERFSAQQFPDLHSELNLSSLELGDSALYFCASSASGTGGTSSGYTFGSGTRLTVV.